Given below is one T cell receptor beta chain in context. What it recognizes is unknown. The entry originates in a study of beta chain features in type 1 diabetes. Study-level points and caveats: Researchers report that Type 1 diabetes patients had moderately but significantly shorter TCRB CDR3s across all four CD4+ subsets.

V trimming: 7 bases; J trimming: 5 bases; junction bases outside the gene matches: 9. CDR3 length: 14 amino acids. Per the germline V gene, CDR1 is LNHDA and CDR2 is SQIVND (reference sequence). Every bit of the isolated RNA underwent reverse transcription, so sequencing read expressed TCRB transcripts. Using immunoSEQ multiplex PCR, the repertoire was profiled, and TCRdb retains in-frame clones only, with some absent. The sample carries hundreds of thousands of clones, 14% to 15% recorded once. This clonotype was obtained from a man between 18 and 35 years old with type 1 diabetes. Sequences were obtained from naive CD4+ T cells from blood. The V gene is TRBV19, the J gene TRBJ1-1; 8 bases match TRBD1. DNA of the CDR3: TGTGCCAGTACAAAAACGGACAGGGCAACTGAAGCTTTCTTT. Encoded protein: CASTKTDRATEAFF.